A single sample gave rise to the 28 T cell receptor beta chains below, sequenced in a study of human T cells and chemical hapten exposure. The time point was: pre-sensitization, week 0. As to treatment: therapeutic diphenylcyclopropenone sensitization with weekly scalp DPC. Each CDR3 protein gets one entry after TCRdb re-called the RACE reads with MiXCR. In the table there are some 330,000 distinct CDR3 sequences, 5.5% of which are singletons. The source was whole blood, collected in connection with sensitization to the hapten diphenylcyclopropenone (DPC). The receptors here all came from a woman younger than 30 with alopecia areata. Some clones in this sample may be carry-over from other donors' samples.

V and J are TRBV28 and TRBJ2-1; D not resolved. Between the trimmed V and J ends, which lost 6 bases and 5 bases, there was a span of 17 bases. CDR1 is MDHEN and CDR2 is SYDVKM in the germline V gene. The CDR3 totals 15 residues. CDR3 amino acids: CASSPHPPKHNEQFF. The CDR3 coding sequence is TGTGCCAGCAGCCCCCATCCCCCCAAACACAATGAGCAGTTCTTC.

This clonotype showed up many times. V is TRBV7-2 and J is TRBJ1-6, with D uncertain. Deletions cut 6 bases from V and 5 bases from J, with 17 bases between. The CDR3 contains 16 residues. Germline V CDR1 and CDR2: SGHTA, FQGNSA. The CDR3 protein is CASRPNRAQNNSPLHF. The CDR3 DNA sequence: TGTGCCAGCAGACCCAACCGGGCCCAGAATAATTCACCCCTCCACTTT. The whole variable domain, filled in from reference TRBV7-2 and TRBJ1-6, reads GAGVSQSPSNKVTEKGKDVELRCDPISGHTALYWYRQSLGQGLEFLIYFQGNSAPDKSGLPSDRFSAERTGGSVSTLTIQRTQQEDSAVYLCASRPNRAQNNSPLHFGNGTRLTVT.

This clonotype was seen a few times. J is TRBJ2-5 and V is TRBV7-2; D is unclear. Trimming shortened V by 1 base and J by 7 bases, and 4 bases separated the two germline ends. This CDR3 comprises 11 residues. CDR1 and CDR2 from the germline V gene are SGHTA and FQGNSA. As DNA, the CDR3 is TGTGCCAGCAGCTTAGTGGCGACCCAGTACTTC. Amino acids: CASSLVATQYF.

The chain has TRBV7-8 and TRBJ1-5; the D gene is possibly TRBD1 (6 bases). Germline V gene data show CDR1 as SGHVS and CDR2 as FQNEAQ. The V end was cut by 5 bases, the J end by 1 base, with 24 bases between. This CDR3 is 19 amino acids long. CDR3 sequence: CASSPDPPRGLRSNQPQHF. The CDR3, as DNA: TGTGCCAGCAGCCCAGACCCGCCAAGGGGGTTGAGAAGCAATCAGCCCCAGCATTTT.

This chain joins TRBV11-2 and TRBJ1-4; D gene ambiguous. Trimming took 2 bases from V and 10 from J, leaving 8 bases between them. This CDR3 spans 12 amino acids. CDR1 SGHAT and CDR2 FQNNGV come from the germline V gene. CDR3 bases: TGTGCCAGCAGCTTATTGGTCGGAAAACTGTTTTTT. This gives the protein CASSLLVGKLFF.

This clonotype was picked up many times. The chain carries TRBV11-2 and TRBJ2-7; no reliable D call. Germline CDR1 and CDR2: SGHAT and FQNNGV. V lost 0 bases to trimming and J lost 3 bases, with 6 bases between them. This CDR3 has 13 residues. CDR3 protein: CASSLDVSYEQYF. CDR3 nucleotide sequence: TGTGCCAGCAGCTTAGACGTCAGCTACGAGCAGTACTTC.

This clonotype was seen more than once but under ten times. In DNA form, the CDR3 reads TGTGCCAGTAGTATCCGGAACCCCAGGGATACCCAGCCCCAGCATTTT. This sequence encodes CASSIRNPRDTQPQHF. This sequence joins TRBV19 and TRBJ1-5, with D possibly TRBD1 on 5 matching bases. The CDR3 covers 16 residues. In germline, CDR1 is LNHDA, CDR2 SQIVND (reference sequence). Deletions cut 3 bases from V and 7 bases from J, with 19 bases between.

The chain joins TRBV28 to TRBJ2-1; 8 bases line up with TRBD1. The CDR3 has 17 residues. J was trimmed by 5 bases and V by 1 base; bases with no gene match: 10. Germline V gene sequence: CDR1 MDHEN, CDR2 SYDVKM. The CDR3 region is CASSLSWGQASHNEQFF. For the CDR3, the DNA is TGTGCCAGCAGTTTATCATGGGGACAGGCGAGTCACAATGAGCAGTTCTTC.

The gene calls are TRBV10-3 and TRBJ1-3; D uncertain. CDR3 length: 14 residues. Trimming cost V 6 bases and J 0 bases, with 9 bases left between them. Germline lookup yields CDR1 ENHRY and CDR2 SYGVKD. CDR3 DNA sequence: TGTGCCATCAGGGCTCCGGGCTCTGGAAACACCATATATTTT. Protein sequence: CAIRAPGSGNTIYF.

This chain connects TRBV4-2 to TRBJ1-1; 8 bases are a match to TRBD1. V lost 3 bases to trimming and J lost 0 bases; unmatched junction nucleotides: 3. Germline values: CDR1 LGHNA, CDR2 YNFKEQ. The CDR3 spans 15 residues. In DNA form, the CDR3 reads TGTGCCAGCAGCCAGGGGGACAGGTTGAACACTGAAGCTTTCTTT. Amino acids: CASSQGDRLNTEAFF.

This clonotype was observed a few times. The chain combines TRBV6-2 or TRBV6-3 with TRBJ2-2, with 7 positions matching TRBD1. Trimming took 9 bases from V and 5 from J; bases not matched to a gene: 12. The CDR3 contains 15 residues. Germline-derived CDR1 and CDR2 are MNHEY and SVGEGT. The CDR3 spells CASHSSGGRTGELFF. The CDR3, as DNA: TGTGCCAGTCACTCTTCAGGGGGACGTACCGGGGAGCTGTTTTTT.

V usage is TRBV25-1 and J usage is TRBJ2-5, with D uncertain. This CDR3 has 15 amino acids. Germline CDR1 is MGHDK and CDR2 is SYGVNS. V was pared by 3 bases and J by 5 bases, with 16 bases between. DNA for the CDR3: TGTGCCAGCAGTGACCCAATGCAGTACGGGGAGACCCAGTACTTC. It codes for CASSDPMQYGETQYF.

This clonotype turned up a few times. The gene calls are TRBV14 and TRBJ1-4; no firm D call. The germline V gene has CDR1 SGHDN and CDR2 FVKESK. V shed 4 bases and J shed 13 bases, with 13 bases lying between them. This CDR3 spans 12 amino acids. This chain's CDR3 is CASSRNGVGLFF. The CDR3 DNA is TGTGCCAGCAGCCGGAACGGGGTAGGACTGTTTTTT.

At least ten counts were recorded for this clonotype. The V gene is TRBV4-3, the J gene TRBJ1-6; no clear D. CDR1 LGHNA and CDR2 YSLEER come from the germline V gene. The ends were cut back, 0 bases at V and 7 bases at J, with 13 bases in the middle. The CDR3 runs to 16 residues. The CDR3 nucleotides are TGCGCCAGCAGCCAAGATCTAGCTCCGAGGAATTCACCCCTCCACTTT. Translation gives CASSQDLAPRNSPLHF.

This clonotype showed up just a few times. V is TRBV2 and J is TRBJ2-1; TRBD2 matches at 10 bases. The J segment lost 7 bases and the V segment lost 8 bases, leaving 14 bases of the junction unmatched. Germline lookup yields CDR1 SNHLY and CDR2 FYNNEI. The CDR3 has 16 amino acids. CDR3 nucleotides: TGTGCCAGCGTTACGGATAGCGGGGGGCCAGGGAATGAGCAGTTCTTC. Translating gives CASVTDSGGPGNEQFF. Full variable domain (remainder filled in from reference TRBV2 and TRBJ2-1): EPEVTQTPSHQVTQMGQEVILRCVPISNHLYFYWYRQILGQKVEFLVSFYNNEISEKSEIFDDQFSVERPDGSNFTLKIRSTKLEDSAMYFCASVTDSGGPGNEQFFGPGTRLTVL.

This clonotype was counted a few times. This chain links TRBV5-5 with TRBJ1-3, with D hard to call. CDR3 size: 15 residues. The V and J ends lost 2 bases and 0 bases respectively, with 9 bases between them. The germline CDR1 and CDR2 sequences are SGHKS and YYEKEE (reference sequence). CDR3 coding DNA: TGTGCCAGCAGCTTTGGACCGAACTCTGGAAACACCATATATTTT. This sequence encodes CASSFGPNSGNTIYF.

V is TRBV7-2 and J is TRBJ2-3; D ambiguous. CDR1 SGHTA and CDR2 FQGNSA come from the germline V gene. V shed 6 bases and J shed 0 bases, with 10 bases lying between them. The CDR3 is 14 amino acids. CDR3 protein: CASRGPISTDTQYF. The DNA of the CDR3 is TGTGCCAGCAGAGGACCCATAAGCACAGATACGCAGTATTTT.

V and J are TRBV4-3 and TRBJ2-6; no reliable D call. V dropped 0 bases and J dropped 11 bases, with 8 bases sitting between them. CDR1 and CDR2 (germline): LGHNA, YSLEER. The CDR3 loop spans 13 amino acids. The CDR3 spells CASSQEIRDVLTF. The CDR3 coding sequence is TGCGCCAGCAGCCAAGAAATTCGAGACGTCCTGACTTTC.

The rearrangement uses TRBV11-2 and TRBJ2-5, with 8 bases fitting TRBD2. The V gene end was trimmed by 7 bases and the J gene end by 4 bases; junction bases not matched to a gene: 11. This CDR3 has 15 residues. Germline assignment: CDR1 SGHAT and CDR2 FQNNGV. In DNA form, the CDR3 reads TGTGCCAGCACCCCACTCGGGACTAGGGGAGAGACCCAGTACTTC. Translation gives CASTPLGTRGETQYF.

This clonotype has at least ten counts. The chain uses TRBV3-1 and TRBJ1-4; TRBD1 is a possible D gene (6 bases). Germline-derived CDR1 and CDR2 are LGHDT and YNNKEL (reference sequence). With 0 bases removed from V and 7 bases from J, the gap between germline ends came to 15 bases. The CDR3 is 16 amino acids. For the CDR3, the DNA is TGTGCCAGCAGCCAAGATCCTGGGGGGCTCGGTGAAAAACTGTTTTTT. This sequence encodes CASSQDPGGLGEKLFF.

This clonotype showed up just a few times. The chain is built from TRBV20-1 and TRBJ2-1, with D possibly called TRBD1 or TRBD2 (5 bases each). Germline CDR1 and CDR2: DFQATT and SNEGSKA (reference sequence). Trimming stripped 0 bases from V and 8 bases from J, with 14 bases between. The CDR3 runs to 14 residues. The CDR3: CSAREGPPPDEQFF. For the CDR3, the DNA is TGCAGTGCTAGAGAGGGACCCCCCCCGGATGAGCAGTTCTTC.

This clonotype was counted ten times or more. V gene TRBV11-2 combines with J gene TRBJ1-1, with 7 positions matching TRBD1. Germline V gene sequence: CDR1 SGHAT, CDR2 FQNNGV. The CDR3 is 15 residues long. After removal of 2 bases from V and 4 bases from J, the junction contained 7 bases not matched to a gene. This CDR3 is CASSLLRGRGTEAFF. CDR3 DNA sequence: TGTGCCAGCAGCTTATTAAGGGGGCGCGGCACTGAAGCTTTCTTT.

This clonotype was detected ten times or more. The V and J genes are TRBV7-2 and TRBJ1-5; D is ambiguous. The length of the CDR3 is 15 residues. The V gene's germline CDR1 is SGHTA and CDR2 FQGNSA. The V and J ends lost 1 base and 4 bases respectively, with 11 bases between them. Written as DNA, the CDR3 is TGTGCCAGCAGCTTAGTAGCGGGGATAAATCAGCCCCAGCATTTT. It translates to CASSLVAGINQPQHF.

This clonotype was picked up many times. A junction boundary mismatches the germline segment, possibly from a read error. This chain joins TRBV7-6 and TRBJ2-5; 12 nucleotides line up with TRBD2. From germline, CDR1 is SGHVS and CDR2 FNYEAQ. The CDR3 spans 16 residues. CDR3 in amino acids: CASSSGLAGTQGTQYF. CDR3 DNA: TGTGCCAGCAGCTCCGGACTAGCGGGGACCCAAGGGACCCAGTACTTC. Full variable domain (missing parts from reference TRBV7-6 and TRBJ2-5): GAGVSQSPRYKVTKRGQDVALRCDPISGHVSLYWYRQALGQGPEFLTYFNYEAQQDKSGLPNDRFSAERPEGSISTLTIQRTEQRDSAMYRCASSSGLAGTQGTQYFGPGTRLLVL.

This clonotype was seen ten or more times. This chain connects TRBV6-2 or TRBV6-3 to TRBJ1-5, with 7 bases identical to TRBD1. Unmatched junction bases numbered 5, after V lost 5 bases and J lost 4 bases. Germline V gene lookup returns CDR1 MNHEY and CDR2 SVGEGT. This CDR3 contains 14 residues. The CDR3 reads CASSRDRMNQPQHF. CDR3 sequence (DNA): TGTGCCAGCAGTCGGGACAGAATGAATCAGCCCCAGCATTTT.

In its sample, this clonotype was seen a few times. CDR3 DNA sequence: TGTGCCAGCAGTTTAGGGGGACAGTTAAAGACCCAGTACTTC. It encodes CASSLGGQLKTQYF. The genes are TRBV12-3 or TRBV12-4 and TRBJ2-5, with TRBD1 identical over 7 bases. J gave up 6 bases and V 1 base, and 5 bases lay outside the gene matches. The CDR3 is made up of 14 amino acids.

The sample holds many counts of this clonotype. The rearrangement joins TRBV3-1 to TRBJ1-6; D unresolved. Per germline, CDR1 LGHDT and CDR2 YNNKEL (reference sequence). Trimming took off 1 base at V and 10 bases at J, with 17 bases between the two ends. CDR3 length: 16 amino acids. This CDR3 reads CASSQAAVGPRSPLHF. The CDR3 DNA reads as TGTGCCAGCAGCCAAGCAGCGGTAGGCCCCCGATCACCCCTCCACTTT. The full variable domain, with the rest looked up from reference TRBV3-1 and TRBJ1-6, is DTAVSQTPKYLVTQMGNDKSIKCEQNLGHDTMYWYKQDSKKFLKIMFSYNNKELIINETVPNRFSPKSPDKAHLNLHINSLELGDSAVYFCASSQAAVGPRSPLHFGNGTRLTVT.

This clonotype showed up many times. This rearrangement joins TRBV6-1 to TRBJ1-1; D perhaps matches TRBD1 (6 bases). In germline, CDR1 is MNHNS, CDR2 SASEGT. V lost 6 bases and J 1 base, leaving 12 bases between the germline ends. The CDR3 spans 14 residues. This chain's CDR3 is CASSQGIANTEAFF. CDR3 nucleotides: TGTGCCAGCAGCCAGGGGATCGCGAACACTGAAGCTTTCTTT.